This entry lists 15 T cell receptor beta chains sequenced from one sample in a study of CD8+CD57+ T cells in acquired aplastic anemia. Genomic DNA, the template, was used for profiling of the TCR beta VDJ and CDR3. MiXCR, applied by TCRdb to the reads, yields one record per CDR3 protein. This table holds 100,000 to 150,000 distinct CDR3 sequences, approximately 36% found once. Patients who underwent sequencing had shown CD8+CD57+ cell expansion by flow cytometry. What was sequenced was sorted CD4+, CD8+, or CD8+CD57+ T cells (not recorded which) from PBMCs. These receptors were collected from a human donor with aplastic anemia.

This clonotype has just a few counts. This clone may be a read error of a much larger clone one base away. This chain uses TRBV5-4 with TRBJ2-5; D possibly corresponds to TRBD2 (5 bases). Looked up from germline, CDR1 is SGHNT and CDR2 is YYREEE (reference sequence). The CDR3 is made up of 11 amino acids. CDR3 in DNA: TGTGCCAGCAGCTCCGGGGAGATCCAGTACTTC. Translated: CASSSGEIQYF.

CDR3 nucleotides: TGCAGTGCTAGTGGTAGAAACTATGGCTACACCTTC. As protein: CSASGRNYGYTF. This rearrangement joins TRBV20-1 to TRBJ1-2, with D unresolved. Germline CDR1 is DFQATT and CDR2 is SNEGSKA (reference sequence). The V end was cut by 3 bases, the J end by 2 bases, with 7 bases between. The CDR3 runs 12 residues.

This clonotype was counted ten times or more. The chain combines TRBV5-4 with TRBJ2-3; the D is unclear. This CDR3 is built from 15 residues. The germline CDR1 and CDR2 sequences are SGHNT and YYREEE (reference sequence). V lost 2 bases to trimming and J lost 1 base, with 11 bases between them. Written as DNA, the CDR3 is TGTGCCAGCAGCTTCGGATCAATAGGCACAGATACGCAGTATTTT. It encodes CASSFGSIGTDTQYF. The full variable domain, rest sourced from reference TRBV5-4 and TRBJ2-3, is ETGVTQSPTHLIKTRGQQVTLRCSSQSGHNTVSWYQQALGQGPQFIFQYYREEENGRGNFPPRFSGLQFPNYSSELNVNALELDDSALYLCASSFGSIGTDTQYFGPGTRLTVL.

V usage is TRBV29-1 and J usage is TRBJ1-2; a possible D gene is TRBD1 (6 bases). CDR1 and CDR2 (germline): SQVTM, ANQGSEA. The CDR3 runs to 11 residues. V shed 7 bases and J shed 3 bases, with 9 bases lying between them. This chain's CDR3 is CSEGGHYGYTF. The CDR3 coding sequence is TGCAGCGAAGGGGGACACTATGGCTACACCTTC.

This clonotype was seen a single time. This chain links TRBV10-2 with TRBJ1-1, with TRBD1 matching 8 bases. This CDR3 is built from 16 residues. The V gene's germline CDR1 is WSHSY and CDR2 SAAADI. The V and J ends lost 2 bases and 3 bases, in that order; junction bases with no gene match: 8. In nucleotides, the CDR3 is TGCGCCAGCAGTGAGGCAGGGGGCATAGGGGACACTGAAGCTTTCTTT. This sequence encodes CASSEAGGIGDTEAFF.

This chain connects TRBV9 to TRBJ2-6, with a possible D match to TRBD2 (5 bases). The CDR3 covers 18 residues. The ends were cut back, 0 bases at V and 0 bases at J, with 13 bases in the middle. The germline V gene has CDR1 SGDLS and CDR2 YYNGEE. The CDR3 region has the DNA TGTGCCAGCAGCGTAGTTCCAGGACTGTCCTCTGGGGCCAACGTCCTGACTTTC. This sequence encodes CASSVVPGLSSGANVLTF.

The V and J genes are TRBV4-3 and TRBJ1-6; D might be TRBD1 (5 bases). CDR3 length equals 15 residues. V lost 1 base to trimming and J lost 10 bases, with 14 bases between them. Looked up from germline, CDR1 is LGHNA and CDR2 is YSLEER. This CDR3 reads CASSQGGDHNSPLHF. The DNA for the CDR3 is TGCGCCAGCAGCCAAGGGGGGGACCACAACTCACCCCTCCACTTT.

This clonotype appeared a few times. The chain carries TRBV15 and TRBJ1-6, with no clear D. Germline assignment: CDR1 LNHNV and CDR2 YYDKDF (reference sequence). The CDR3 totals 13 residues. Trimming stripped 5 bases from V and 14 bases from J, with 16 bases between. CDR3 residues: CATSPKRHYALHF. The CDR3 DNA sequence: TGTGCCACCAGCCCGAAGCGGCACTACGCCCTCCACTTT.

The chain combines TRBV20-1 with TRBJ1-5, with D perhaps TRBD1 (6 bases). Trimming shortened V by 5 bases and J by 2 bases, and 19 bases separated the two germline ends. CDR3 length equals 16 residues. Germline loops: CDR1 DFQATT, CDR2 SNEGSKA (reference sequence). DNA of the CDR3: TGCAGTGCTCCCCCTGCGGGGGGCGCGGGCAATCAGCCCCAGCATTTT. As protein: CSAPPAGGAGNQPQHF.

This clonotype has at least ten counts. The gene calls are TRBV4-3 and TRBJ1-2, with D unclear. Germline V gene data show CDR1 as LGHNA and CDR2 as YSLEER. Trimming pared 1 base from V and 4 bases from J, leaving 16 bases between. The length of the CDR3 is 16 residues. CDR3: CASSQVEQEIGYGYTF. CDR3 DNA sequence: TGCGCCAGCAGCCAAGTTGAGCAGGAGATCGGCTATGGCTACACCTTC.

The chain links TRBV29-1 to TRBJ2-5, with TRBD1 matching 7 bases. Germline V gene lookup returns CDR1 SQVTM and CDR2 ANQGSEA. J was trimmed by 0 bases and V by 6 bases; bases with no gene match: 4. The CDR3 sequence is 13 residues long. The DNA of the CDR3 is TGCAGCGTGAACACAGGGGACCAAGAGACCCAGTACTTC. Amino acids: CSVNTGDQETQYF.

This clonotype was seen many times. The V gene is TRBV19, the J gene TRBJ2-7; perhaps TRBD2 as D (6 bases). Germline assignment: CDR1 LNHDA and CDR2 SQIVND (reference sequence). The V end was cut by 3 bases, the J end by 3 bases, with 18 bases between. The CDR3 has 16 residues. The CDR3 is CASSIQEGAAYYEQYF. DNA for the CDR3: TGTGCCAGTAGTATTCAGGAGGGAGCAGCTTACTACGAGCAGTACTTC.

The chain employs TRBV12-5 and TRBJ1-1, with a tentative D call TRBD1 (5 bases). Germline CDR1 and CDR2: LGHNT and FRNRAP. This CDR3 has 14 amino acids. V gave up 1 base and J gave up 4 bases, with 10 bases separating them. The CDR3 is CASGLGGVGTEAFF. CDR3 in DNA: TGTGCTAGTGGTTTGGGGGGGGTGGGCACTGAAGCTTTCTTT.

Turning to this clonotype: This sequence may be a read error, since a much larger clone differs from it by one base. This chain joins TRBV19 and TRBJ1-5; D possibly corresponds to TRBD1 (5 bases). The germline gives CDR1 LNHDA, CDR2 SQIVND (reference sequence). Trimming left V 9 bases short and J 7 bases short, with 19 bases between. CDR3 length equals 14 residues. The DNA for the CDR3 is TGTGCCAGCCCGGAGGGACTTGGGGGGCAGCCCCAGCATTTT. Translation gives CASPEGLGGQPQHF. Together with reference TRBV19 and TRBJ1-5, the CDR3 gives the full variable domain: DGGITQSPKYLFRKEGQNVTLSCEQNLNHDAMYWYRQDPGQGLRLIYYSQIVNDFQKGDIAEGYSVSREKKESFPLTVTSAQKNPTAFYLCASPEGLGGQPQHFGDGTRLSIL.

As to this clonotype: This clone may be a read error of a much larger clone one base away. This rearrangement joins TRBV10-3 to TRBJ2-1; no clear D gene. The CDR3 is made up of 13 amino acids. Germline V lookup: CDR1 ENHRY, CDR2 SYGVKD. V lost 3 bases and J lost 12, with 15 bases in between. Here the CDR3 reads CAISDSWATGQFF. The CDR3 DNA follows: TGTGCCATCAGTGACTCGTGGGCAACGGGGCAGTTCTTC.